The 14 T cell receptor beta chains below were found in one sample sequenced in a study of identical twins (TCRdb year 2016). Receptors were amplified or captured by 5' RACE. Sequencer: Illumina HiSeq 2000. The public reads were quality trimmed at Q25 with fastp and then assembled into clones with MiXCR by TCRdb, keeping productive beta chains. Rows are unified per CDR3 protein, each entry keeping the most common DNA and genes. Present in this sample are about 520,000 distinct CDR3 sequences, around 20% of which were seen just once. The ten top clones hold about 0.91% of the sample. The same data also went into a second study, on T cells expressing NK-cell markers.

Input material: CD4+ T cells sorted from blood. The receptor set was obtained from a young woman in good health.

The gene calls are TRBV20-1 and TRBJ1-1; 9 positions agree with TRBD1. V shed 2 bases and J 6 bases; nucleotides not matched to a gene: 7. Per germline, CDR1 DFQATT and CDR2 SNEGSKA (reference sequence). The CDR3 spans 14 residues. Written as DNA, the CDR3 is TGCAGTGCTAGATCACAGGGGGCGTGGGCTGAAGCTTTCTTT. It translates to CSARSQGAWAEAFF.

A few counts support this clonotype. This chain joins TRBV7-2 and TRBJ2-1; 13 nucleotides agree with TRBD2. This CDR3 contains 16 residues. In germline, CDR1 is SGHTA, CDR2 FQGNSA. V dropped 4 bases and J dropped 7; count of bases not matched to a gene: 7. Here the CDR3 reads CASSSRTSGRRNEQFF. The DNA of the CDR3 is TGTGCCAGCAGCTCACGGACTAGCGGGAGACGGAATGAGCAGTTCTTC.

There are a few counts of this clonotype. The chain uses TRBV15 and TRBJ1-1; 7 bases are a match to TRBD1. The CDR3 consists of 15 residues. Germline lookup yields CDR1 LNHNV and CDR2 YYDKDF (reference sequence). V shed 1 base, J shed 4 bases, and the junction held 6 bases outside the gene matches. The CDR3 sequence is CATSRGQGKVTEAFF. In DNA, the CDR3 is TGTGCCACCAGCAGAGGACAGGGTAAAGTCACTGAAGCTTTCTTT. The variable domain in full, completed from reference TRBV15 and TRBJ1-1, reads DAMVIQNPRYQVTQFGKPVTLSCSQTLNHNVMYWYQQKSSQAPKLLFHYYDKDFNNEADTPDNFQSRRPNTSFCFLDIRSPGLGDTAMYLCATSRGQGKVTEAFFGQGTRLTVV.

The chain combines TRBV20-1 with TRBJ2-3; the match to TRBD2 covers 7 bases. The CDR3 is made up of 14 amino acids. Per the germline V gene, CDR1 is DFQATT and CDR2 is SNEGSKA (reference sequence). V lost 7 bases, J lost 1 base, and 8 bases stayed unmatched. The CDR3 nucleotides read TGCAGTGGGGGAGCTAGCGGCCGCACAGATACGCAGTATTTT. As protein: CSGGASGRTDTQYF.

This clonotype was detected a few times. The chain uses TRBV4-2 and TRBJ2-1; TRBD2 agrees at 7 bases. With 0 bases clipped from V and 1 base from J, the junction kept 6 bases outside the gene matches. The CDR3 runs 17 residues. Germline CDR1 reads LGHNA; CDR2 reads YNFKEQ. The CDR3 protein is CASSQEPAGSSYNEQFF. In nucleotides, the CDR3 is TGTGCCAGCAGCCAAGAACCAGCGGGGTCTTCCTACAATGAGCAGTTCTTC.

CDR3 region: CSAPGAPGYNEQFF. The CDR3 DNA sequence: TGCAGTGCTCCGGGGGCCCCGGGGTACAATGAGCAGTTCTTC. The chain links TRBV20-1 to TRBJ2-1, with D possibly called TRBD1 or TRBD2 (6 bases each). Germline values: CDR1 DFQATT, CDR2 SNEGSKA (reference sequence). The CDR3 extends over 14 amino acids. Between the trimmed V and J ends, which lost 5 bases and 4 bases, there was a span of 15 bases.

The chain carries TRBV20-1 and TRBJ2-7; the D is unclear. In germline, CDR1 is DFQATT, CDR2 SNEGSKA (reference sequence). The ends were cut back, 0 bases at V and 6 bases at J, with 6 bases in the middle. The CDR3 extends over 11 amino acids. The CDR3 DNA is TGCAGTGCTAGAGATTTGTTCGAGCAGTACTTC. Translating gives CSARDLFEQYF.

The genes are TRBV19 and TRBJ2-1; possible D gene TRBD1, 6 bases. The germline gives CDR1 LNHDA, CDR2 SQIVND (reference sequence). The CDR3 runs 15 residues. V gave up 6 bases and J gave up 4 bases, with 16 bases separating them. The CDR3 loop reads CASSRDTGLYNEQFF. Here the CDR3 DNA reads TGTGCCAGTAGCCGGGACACGGGGCTTTACAATGAGCAGTTCTTC.

Only a few counts were recorded for this clonotype. The chain combines TRBV20-1 with TRBJ2-2, with TRBD2 matching over 7 bases. The CDR3 consists of 15 residues. Trimming took 0 bases from V and 3 from J; bases not matched to a gene: 4. Germline CDR1 is DFQATT and CDR2 is SNEGSKA (reference sequence). As DNA, the CDR3 is TGCAGTGCTAGAGATATAGGGAGGGACACCGGGGAGCTGTTTTTT. It specifies CSARDIGRDTGELFF.

This clonotype has just a few counts. J is TRBJ2-5 and V is TRBV29-1; 7 bases agree with TRBD2. The germline V gene encodes CDR1 SQVTM and CDR2 ANQGSEA. The length of the CDR3 is 15 residues. Losses at the gene ends were 4 bases for V and 9 bases for J; bases not matched to a gene: 17. This chain's CDR3 is CSVGTGTTGSRSQYF. In nucleotides, the CDR3 is TGCAGCGTTGGCACCGGGACTACCGGTAGCAGGTCCCAGTACTTC.

This clonotype was seen a few times. The gene calls are TRBV7-2 and TRBJ2-3; a weak D match, TRBD2 (6 bases). Between the trimmed V and J ends, which lost 6 bases and 6 bases, there was a span of 13 bases. CDR3 length: 13 residues. Per the germline V gene, CDR1 is SGHTA and CDR2 is FQGNSA. The CDR3 nucleotides read TGTGCCAGCAGTTGGCGAGGAGGGGATACGCAGTATTTT. This encodes CASSWRGGDTQYF.

This chain uses TRBV7-9 with TRBJ1-4; possibly TRBD1 for D (5 bases). Looked up from germline, CDR1 is SEHNR and CDR2 is FQNEAQ (reference sequence). V dropped 1 base and J dropped 4 bases, with 10 bases sitting between them. The CDR3 covers 15 residues. The CDR3 reads CASSLDRGYNEKLFF. CDR3 bases: TGTGCCAGCAGCTTAGACCGGGGGTATAATGAAAAACTGTTTTTT.

Here the CDR3 DNA reads TGCAGTGCTAGAGATCAGGGGGCTCGGTACAATGAGCAGTTCTTC. This codes for CSARDQGARYNEQFF. This chain uses TRBV20-1 with TRBJ2-1; 8 nucleotides align to TRBD1. With V trimmed by 0 bases and J by 4 bases, 5 bases remained unmatched. The CDR3 has 15 amino acids. Germline CDR1 is DFQATT and CDR2 is SNEGSKA (reference sequence).

The V call is TRBV19, the J call TRBJ1-5; D is unclear. Trimming stripped 2 bases from V and 2 bases from J, with 4 bases between. This CDR3 is built from 13 residues. The V gene's germline CDR1 is LNHDA and CDR2 SQIVND (reference sequence). The CDR3 DNA reads as TGTGCCAGTAGTATAATGCGCAATCAGCCCCAGCATTTT. This gives the protein CASSIMRNQPQHF.